This T cell receptor beta chain was sequenced during a study of T cells after yellow fever vaccination. Whole-study findings and limits: Contamination by abundant bulk-population clonotypes could be present in FACS-sorted repertoires. By day 5 rather than day 15, the secondary response had peaked, though it was weaker.

TCRdb independently ran MiXCR on the 5' RACE reads; one entry per CDR3 protein. The data hold about 320,000 distinct CDR3 sequences, with 3.5% to 5% observed a single time. The table lists this clonotype with many counts. The antigen is undetermined. The CDR3 has 17 residues. The V gene lost 0 bases and the J gene lost 3 bases, with 16 bases spanning the gap. Looked up from germline, CDR1 is SGHRS and CDR2 is YFSETQ. The TCR was taken from a man aged 18 to 29 who received the YFV17D yellow fever vaccine. The starting material was PBMCs, obtained 15 days after the yellow fever booster vaccination. The chain recombines TRBV5-1 with TRBJ2-1, with D unresolved. The CDR3 sequence: CASSLALGSTYYNEQFF. CDR3 sequence (DNA): TGCGCCAGCAGCTTGGCCCTTGGTAGTACCTACTACAATGAGCAGTTCTTC.